This record concerns one T cell receptor beta chain sequence. Its antigen remains unknown. Use of 60 Vbeta and 13 Jbeta primers characterized the PCR. Method: immunoSEQ multiplex PCR; TCRdb's copy keeps in-frame clones and lacks some. The table for this sample gives about 140,000 clones. The CDR3 covers 15 residues. Germline CDR1 MNHEY, CDR2 SVGAGI. V was pared by 5 bases and J by 3 bases, with 6 bases of the junction left unmatched. These data belong to a study of cytomegalovirus exposure and HLA in healthy donors. Study conclusions and caveats: The study found most TCR sequences rare, yet found some public TCRs in many donors. Within an earlier analysis, most TCR beta V segments proved productive either about 87% or about 30% of the time. Analysis performed later showed TCR beta chains linked to HLA being more clonally expanded than equally common others.

This chain uses TRBV6-5 with TRBJ1-4; 7 bases line up with TRBD1. The sample taken for sequencing was PBMCs. The receptor was isolated from a woman aged 18-29 years in good health and CMV-seronegative. CDR3 in DNA: TGTGCCAGCAGTCAACAGGGGCCTCCTAATGAAAAACTGTTTTTT. Translated, it gives CASSQQGPPNEKLFF.